These T cell receptor beta chains were read from a single sample in a study of graft-versus-host responses after intestinal transplantation. The method was immunoSEQ multiplex PCR; TCRdb's version includes in-frame clones alone and lacks a portion of them. The table includes 12,000 or so clones, about 89% detected once. The sequencing here drew on PBMCs, taken 105 days after intestinal transplantation. The source is a human patient who received an intestinal transplant, so some T cells may come from the graft donor. CDR3s include the opening cysteine and the closing phenylalanine or tryptophan. Each record gives: clone size, D gene, J gene, V gene, CDR3 protein, CDR3 DNA. A D gene is named only where the DNA matches it firmly. For some rows the clone size is stated as once, few or many, or as a class when expanded; others skip it.

.	TRBD2	TRBJ2-1	TRBV11-2	CASSPFLADNEQFF	TGTGCCAGCAGCCCCTTTCTAGCGGACAATGAGCAGTTCTTC
.	.	TRBJ1-6	TRBV5-1	CASTGPNSPLHF	TGCGCCAGCACCGGACCCAATTCACCCCTCCACTTT
.	.	TRBJ2-3	TRBV19	CASSIFGPGGDTQYF	TGTGCCAGTAGTATTTTTGGCCCCGGCGGGGATACGCAGTATTTT
.	.	TRBJ2-7	TRBV27	CASSSGLVPTYEQYF	TGTGCCAGCAGTTCGGGTCTAGTCCCTACCTACGAGCAGTACTTC
.	.	TRBJ2-1	TRBV19	CASSYSYDYNEQFF	TGTGCCAGTAGTTACAGTTACGACTACAATGAGCAGTTCTTC
few	TRBD2	TRBJ2-2	TRBV6-1	CASSELAGGPGELFF	TGTGCCAGCAGTGAACTAGCGGGAGGGCCCGGGGAGCTGTTTTTT
.	TRBD2	TRBJ2-5	TRBV5-1	CASSLLTSGKETQYF	TGCGCCAGCAGCTTGTTGACTAGCGGGAAAGAGACCCAGTACTTC
.	TRBD1	TRBJ2-7	TRBV2	CASRPLRDRGLEQYF	TGTGCCAGCAGGCCCCTCCGGGACAGGGGCTTAGAGCAGTACTTC
.	.	TRBJ1-4	TRBV5-1	CASSLAGGRGEKLFF	TGCGCCAGCAGCTTGGCCGGGGGACGGGGTGAAAAACTGTTTTTT
.	.	TRBJ1-6	TRBV28	CASSFGSNPYNSPLHF	TGTGCCAGCAGTTTCGGGTCAAATCCCTATAATTCACCCCTCCACTTT
.	TRBD1	TRBJ1-5	TRBV9	CASSAGTGVGQPQHF	TGTGCCAGCAGCGCGGGGACAGGGGTGGGGCAGCCCCAGCATTTT
.	.	TRBJ1-1	TRBV6-5	CASSYSLASGNTEAFF	TGTGCCAGCAGTTACTCCCTCGCTTCAGGGAACACTGAAGCTTTCTTT
large	.	TRBJ1-1	TRBV7-9	CASSRTLEAFF	TGTGCCAGCAGTCGGACCTTGGAAGCTTTCTTT
.	.	TRBJ2-1	TRBV28	CASTGARRYNEQFF	TGTGCGAGCACGGGGGCTAGACGGTACAATGAGCAGTTCTTC
.	.	TRBJ2-7	TRBV5-6	CASSPTGPGFVEYF	TGTGCCAGCAGCCCGACGGGACCCGGGTTCGTAGAGTACTTC
.	TRBD2	TRBJ2-7	TRBV6-4	CASPLAVYEQYF	TGTGCCAGCCCACTAGCGGTCTACGAGCAGTACTTC
.	TRBD1	TRBJ1-6	TRBV19	CASSPWTGASSPLHF	TGTGCCAGTAGTCCATGGACAGGCGCCAGTTCACCCCTCCACTTT
.	.	TRBJ2-1	TRBV18	CASSPETLNNEQFF	TGTGCCAGCTCACCAGAGACTCTGAACAATGAGCAGTTCTTC
.	.	TRBJ2-1	TRBV6-5	CASRQDYYNEQFF	TGTGCCAGCAGACAAGACTACTACAATGAGCAGTTCTTC
once	TRBD1	TRBJ2-7	TRBV29-1	CSAVRQGFHEQYF	TGCAGCGCTGTACGACAGGGGTTTCACGAGCAGTACTTC
.	TRBD1	TRBJ2-1	TRBV10-1	CASSRVGQGAGNEQFF	TGCGCCAGCAGTCGAGTCGGACAGGGGGCGGGAAATGAGCAGTTCTTC
few	.	TRBJ2-2	TRBV7-3	CASSYSARGAVF	TGTGCCAGCAGTTACTCCGCCCGGGGAGCTGTTTTT
.	.	TRBJ2-7	TRBV2	CASSLIYEQYF	TGTGCCAGCAGTCTAATCTACGAGCAGTACTTC
.	TRBD1	TRBJ1-4	TRBV28	CASSPRTGNEKLFF	TGTGCCAGCAGTCCTCGGACAGGGAACGAAAAACTGTTTTTT
.	.	TRBJ2-7	TRBV6-5	CASQGPPSGEQYF	TGTGCCAGCCAGGGACCCCCTTCGGGCGAGCAGTACTTC
.	TRBD2	TRBJ2-1	TRBV27	CASSPLLAEEQFF	TGTGCCAGCAGCCCCCTCCTAGCGGAAGAGCAGTTCTTC
.	TRBD2	TRBJ2-3	TRBV27	CASSLWWLRGRGGTQYF	TGTGCCAGCAGTTTATGGTGGCTTCGCGGGAGGGGAGGTACGCAGTATTTT
.	.	TRBJ2-7	TRBV5-1	CASSYSDGPLYSEQYF	TGCGCCAGCAGCTACTCCGACGGGCCCCTGTATTCCGAGCAGTACTTC
.	.	TRBJ2-7	TRBV28	CASSRTYEQYF	TGTGCCAGCAGTCGCACTTACGAGCAGTACTTC
.	.	TRBJ1-5	TRBV2	CASGLGRSNQPQHF	TGTGCCAGCGGGTTGGGCAGGAGCAATCAGCCCCAGCATTTT
.	TRBD1	TRBJ1-6	TRBV5-6	CASSCGDRGRGGRSPLHF	TGTGCCAGCAGCTGCGGGGACAGGGGGCGCGGGGGACGGTCACCCCTCCACTTT
.	.	TRBJ2-1	TRBV6-1	CASSEQGLNEQFF	TGTGCCAGCAGTGAACAGGGACTGAATGAGCAGTTCTTC
.	TRBD2	TRBJ2-1	TRBV7-6	CASSLVAGGRNEQFF	TGTGCCAGCAGCTTAGTAGCGGGGGGGCGGAATGAGCAGTTCTTC
.	.	TRBJ2-1	TRBV19	CASSQHSSYNEQFF	TGTGCCAGTAGTCAACATAGCTCCTACAATGAGCAGTTCTTC
.	TRBD2	TRBJ2-7	TRBV4-1	CATFPGTSPYEQYF	TGCGCCACCTTCCCCGGGACTAGTCCCTACGAGCAGTACTTC
.	TRBD1	TRBJ2-1	TRBV4-1	CASSPTGGGSNEQFF	TGCGCCAGCAGCCCGACAGGGGGAGGTTCGAATGAGCAGTTCTTC
.	.	TRBJ1-3	TRBV28	CASSLAQLGNIIYF	TGTGCCAGCAGTTTGGCTCAGCTCGGAAACATCATATATTTT
.	.	TRBJ1-3	TRBV29-1	CSAGRSSGNTIYF	TGCAGCGCAGGAAGGTCCTCTGGAAACACCATATATTTT
few	.	TRBJ1-2	TRBV4-3	CASSHVRGRRKNYGYTF	TGCGCCAGCAGCCATGTTAGAGGACGTCGAAAGAACTATGGCTACACCTTC
once	TRBD2	TRBJ2-3	TRBV11-1	CASSPREGTDTQYF	TGTGCCAGCAGCCCGCGGGAGGGTACAGATACGCAGTATTTT
.	.	TRBJ2-7	TRBV29-1	CSVEEGLLGDEQYF	TGCAGCGTTGAAGAGGGTCTCCTCGGGGACGAGCAGTACTTC
few	TRBD2	TRBJ2-5	TRBV5-1	CASSLGGAGGLEETQYF	TGCGCCAGCAGCTTGGGGGGGGCGGGGGGCCTCGAAGAGACCCAGTACTTC
.	TRBD1	TRBJ2-5	TRBV5-6	CASSIPTGDQEAQYF	TGTGCCAGCAGCATTCCGACAGGGGATCAAGAGGCCCAGTACTTC
.	TRBD1	TRBJ2-1	TRBV27	CASSKRRDRAIHPNEQFF	TGTGCCAGCAGTAAACGACGGGACAGGGCAATTCATCCCAATGAGCAGTTCTTC
.	TRBD2	TRBJ2-1	TRBV5-1	CASSPQPGLAGVEQFF	TGCGCCAGCAGCCCACAACCGGGACTAGCGGGAGTTGAGCAGTTCTTC
once	TRBD2	TRBJ2-7	TRBV7-9	CASSSLNLAAYEQYF	TGTGCCAGCAGCTCCCTCAATCTAGCGGCCTACGAGCAGTACTTC
.	.	TRBJ2-1	TRBV1	CTSSQDKGGHEQFF	TGCACCAGCAGCCAAGATAAGGGGGGTCATGAGCAGTTCTTC
.	TRBD1	TRBJ2-1	TRBV5-1	CASRPGQGTEQFF	TGCGCCAGCAGACCTGGACAGGGGACCGAGCAGTTCTTC
.	TRBD2	TRBJ2-5	TRBV7-3	CASSLSSGGPGETQYF	TGTGCCAGCAGCTTAAGTAGCGGGGGGCCGGGAGAGACCCAGTACTTC
.	.	TRBJ2-5	TRBV11-2	CASSPGTGSGTQYF	TGTGCCAGCAGCCCCGGGACGGGGTCGGGGACCCAGTACTTC
.	.	TRBJ1-5	TRBV7-2	CASSDEWGGGNQPQHF	TGTGCCAGCAGCGATGAATGGGGGGGCGGCAATCAGCCCCAGCATTTT
.	TRBD1	TRBJ2-2	TRBV5-4	CASSPWTGQAGELFF	TGTGCCAGCAGCCCCTGGACGGGACAGGCCGGGGAGCTGTTTTTT
once	.	TRBJ2-2	TRBV7-9	CASSPFLQAGELFF	TGTGCCAGCAGCCCCTTTTTGCAGGCCGGGGAGCTGTTTTTT
.	.	TRBJ2-1	TRBV5-6	CASSNPLGGPGNEQFF	TGTGCCAGCAGCAACCCTCTGGGGGGGCCTGGGAATGAGCAGTTCTTC
.	.	TRBJ2-2	TRBV11-3	CSSSDSLFNTGELFF	TGTTCCAGCAGCGATAGCCTCTTTAACACCGGGGAGCTGTTTTTT
.	.	TRBJ1-6	TRBV5-1	CASSLAQDNSPLHF	TGCGCCAGCAGCTTGGCACAGGATAATTCACCCCTCCACTTT
.	TRBD2	TRBJ2-1	TRBV5-4	CASSLEAGAYNEQFF	TGTGCCAGCAGCTTGGAAGCGGGAGCATACAATGAGCAGTTCTTC